These T cell receptor beta chains were read from a single sample in a study of blood T cell repertoires in COVID-19. The data were produced by immunoSEQ multiplex PCR, yet TCRdb's version contains in-frame clones alone and is incomplete. Of about 200,000 clones listed, about nine tenths are singletons. The specimen was peripheral blood. Receptor source: a man older than 75 with acute or convalescent COVID-19. Each CDR3 is given with its conserved first and last residue. Fields, in order: clone size, V gene, J gene, D gene, CDR3 DNA, CDR3 protein. D genes are given only for firm matches. Some rows have no size entry. The others give once, few or many, or a class for an expanded clone.

abundance: NA; v_gene: TRBV7-2; j_gene: TRBJ2-3; d_gene: TRBD1; CDR3nt: TGTGCCAGCAGGTCGATACGGGGACAGGGGGCGCCAGATACGCAGTATTTT; CDR3aa: CASRSIRGQGAPDTQYF
abundance: once; v_gene: TRBV12-3/TRBV12-4; j_gene: TRBJ2-3; d_gene: NA; CDR3nt: TGTGCCAGCAGTTGGGGCAGGGATACGCAGTATTTT; CDR3aa: CASSWGRDTQYF
abundance: NA; v_gene: TRBV7-2; j_gene: TRBJ2-1; d_gene: NA; CDR3nt: TGTGCCAGCAGCAAAATGGCGGCTAGAAACAATGAGCAGTTCTTC; CDR3aa: CASSKMAARNNEQFF
abundance: NA; v_gene: TRBV7-3; j_gene: TRBJ2-3; d_gene: TRBD2; CDR3nt: TGTGCCAGCAGTATTACGGGACTAAGCACAGATACGCAGTATTTT; CDR3aa: CASSITGLSTDTQYF
abundance: once; v_gene: TRBV4-1; j_gene: TRBJ2-3; d_gene: TRBD2; CDR3nt: TGCGCCAGCAGCCTCTCACTAGCGGGAGACACAGATACGCAGTATTTT; CDR3aa: CASSLSLAGDTDTQYF
abundance: NA; v_gene: TRBV19; j_gene: TRBJ1-5; d_gene: NA; CDR3nt: TGTGCCAGTAGTTCGGAACGGGGTTATAGCAATCAGCCCCAGCATTTT; CDR3aa: CASSSERGYSNQPQHF
abundance: once; v_gene: TRBV19; j_gene: TRBJ2-3; d_gene: TRBD2; CDR3nt: TGTGCCAGTAGTACAGGGACTAGCGGTACCACAGATACGCAGTATTTT; CDR3aa: CASSTGTSGTTDTQYF
abundance: NA; v_gene: TRBV24-1; j_gene: TRBJ2-1; d_gene: TRBD2; CDR3nt: TGTGCCACCAGCCCAACTCTAGCGGGCTACAATGAGCAGTTCTTC; CDR3aa: CATSPTLAGYNEQFF
abundance: NA; v_gene: TRBV3-1/TRBV3-2; j_gene: TRBJ1-5; d_gene: TRBD1; CDR3nt: TGTGCCAGCAGCCAAGGGACAGGGGATAATCAGCCCCAGCATTTT; CDR3aa: CASSQGTGDNQPQHF
abundance: NA; v_gene: TRBV18; j_gene: TRBJ1-4; d_gene: TRBD1; CDR3nt: TGTGCCAGCCGGACAGGGCTTAATGAAAAACTGTTTTTT; CDR3aa: CASRTGLNEKLFF
abundance: NA; v_gene: TRBV29-1; j_gene: TRBJ1-2; d_gene: TRBD1; CDR3nt: TGCAGCGTTGAAGATCCCGGGACAGCTAGGAAGGGCTACACCTTC; CDR3aa: CSVEDPGTARKGYTF
abundance: NA; v_gene: TRBV6-5; j_gene: TRBJ1-5; d_gene: TRBD1; CDR3nt: TGTGCCAGCAGAAAAGGGACAGGGAACAATCAGCCCCAGCATTTT; CDR3aa: CASRKGTGNNQPQHF
abundance: NA; v_gene: TRBV15; j_gene: TRBJ2-3; d_gene: NA; CDR3nt: TGTGCCACCAGCAGCCAGGGGTTTGGCACAGATACGCAGTATTTT; CDR3aa: CATSSQGFGTDTQYF
abundance: NA; v_gene: TRBV7-9; j_gene: TRBJ2-1; d_gene: NA; CDR3nt: TGTGCCAGCAGGGGTGAGGCGGGTGAGCAGTTCTTC; CDR3aa: CASRGEAGEQFF
abundance: NA; v_gene: TRBV27; j_gene: TRBJ1-5; d_gene: TRBD1; CDR3nt: TGTGCCAGCAGTCAAAACAGGGGAAATCAGCCCCAGCATTTT; CDR3aa: CASSQNRGNQPQHF
abundance: NA; v_gene: TRBV5-5; j_gene: TRBJ2-5; d_gene: TRBD2; CDR3nt: TGTGCCAGCAGCCTTTCAGCGGGAGTAGAAGAGACCCAGTACTTC; CDR3aa: CASSLSAGVEETQYF